This TCR beta chain was observed in a study of T cells after yellow fever vaccination. Study findings and constraints: A weaker secondary response peaked on day 5, the primary on day 15. Researchers noted that a small share of clonotypes showed up in both CD4 and CD8 compartments. Most clones from primary vaccination resurfaced after the booster (around 95% CD4, 75% to 90% CD8).

The germline CDR1 and CDR2 sequences are SGHRS and YFSETQ. Trimming stripped 5 bases from V and 3 bases from J, with 12 bases between. CDR3 length: 13 residues. A remark on this clonotype: What it recognizes is unknown.

As TCR cDNA was made by 5'RACE template switching, a universal primer site and UMIs were added. MiXCR, run by TCRdb on the 5' RACE reads, gives a single entry per CDR3 protein. The profile shows hundreds of thousands of distinct CDR3 sequences, roughly 14% of them singletons. Sample: PBMCs, taken on the day of the yellow fever booster vaccination. The rearrangement joins TRBV5-1 to TRBJ2-7, with TRBD1 as a possible D gene (5 bases). This sequence originates from a young man who received the YFV17D yellow fever vaccine. The CDR3 DNA follows: TGCGCCAGCAGTATGGACATCCTCTACGAGCAGTACTTC. It is translated as CASSMDILYEQYF.